The next 28 T cell receptor beta chains were all read from a single sample in a study of somatic mutations in cytotoxic T cells in rheumatoid arthritis (dated by TCRdb to the late 2010s). The library came from the immunoSEQ multiplex PCR assay. Held by TCRdb, this immuneACCESS table contains in-frame sequences only and omits some clones. Under half of the omission traces to an unresolved V gene where checked; the cause of the rest is unknown. The table for this sample lists over 8,500 clones; about 70% of them were counted only once. The ten largest account for around 38% of the sample. The source material was CD8+ T cells sorted from blood. The receptor source for this set is a man aged 60 to 69 in good health.

The V gene is TRBV28, the J gene TRBJ2-3; D not resolved. Germline loops: CDR1 MDHEN, CDR2 SYDVKM. The ends were cut back, 2 bases at V and 2 bases at J, with 11 bases in the middle. The CDR3 covers 15 residues. For the CDR3, the DNA is TGTGCCAGCAGTTTAGACCTACCAGACACAGATACGCAGTATTTT. It yields the protein CASSLDLPDTDTQYF.

This chain uses TRBV6-1 with TRBJ2-7; TRBD2 agrees at 10 bases. The CDR3 consists of 14 residues. Germline loops: CDR1 MNHNS, CDR2 SASEGT. V gave up 6 bases and J gave up 7 bases; unmatched junction bases: 9. This CDR3 reads CASSLGLAEWEQYF. Written as DNA, the CDR3 is TGTGCCAGCAGCCTAGGACTAGCGGAGTGGGAGCAGTACTTC.

The rearrangement links TRBV5-6 to TRBJ2-7, with 9 bases lining up with TRBD1. V gave up 4 bases and J gave up 2 bases; unmatched junction bases: 10. Germline CDR1 is SGHDT and CDR2 is YYEEEE. This CDR3 spans 16 amino acids. The CDR3 region has the DNA TGTGCCAGCAGCCCAGGAGGGACAGGGTCGCCCTACGAGCAGTACTTC. Translation gives CASSPGGTGSPYEQYF.

V usage is TRBV28 and J usage is TRBJ1-2; 9 bases agree with TRBD1. Germline V CDR1 and CDR2: MDHEN, SYDVKM. The J segment lost 0 bases and the V segment lost 3 bases, leaving 2 bases of the junction unmatched. This CDR3 is built from 15 residues. The CDR3 DNA is TGTGCCAGCAGTTTGGGACAGGGACCTAACTATGGCTACACCTTC. Translation gives CASSLGQGPNYGYTF.

This chain connects TRBV2 to TRBJ2-7; TRBD1 matches 7 bases. Germline V gives CDR1 SNHLY, CDR2 FYNNEI. The CDR3 extends over 13 amino acids. V was clipped by 11 bases and J by 0 bases; unmatched bases: 7. CDR3 sequence reads: CAAQGQSSYEQYF. In DNA, the CDR3 is TGTGCCGCCCAGGGACAGAGCTCCTACGAGCAGTACTTC.

This rearrangement joins TRBV5-4 to TRBJ2-7; D may be TRBD2 (6 bases). Germline-derived CDR1 and CDR2 are SGHNT and YYREEE (reference sequence). The CDR3 extends over 15 amino acids. Trimming removed 4 bases from V and 2 bases from J, with 16 bases in between. The CDR3 spells CASSPWGESAYEQYF. The CDR3 nucleotides read TGTGCCAGCAGCCCCTGGGGGGAGTCAGCCTACGAGCAGTACTTC.

The V call is TRBV7-6, the J call TRBJ2-1, with TRBD1 matching 7 bases. The CDR3 runs 15 residues. Looked up from germline, CDR1 is SGHVS and CDR2 is FNYEAQ. V trimming: 5 bases; J trimming: 2 bases; junction bases outside the gene matches: 6. CDR3 DNA sequence: TGTGCCAGCAGCCCCCGAGGGGGCACCTACAATGAGCAGTTCTTC. As protein: CASSPRGGTYNEQFF. Full variable domain (remainder filled in from reference TRBV7-6 and TRBJ2-1): GAGVSQSPRYKVTKRGQDVALRCDPISGHVSLYWYRQALGQGPEFLTYFNYEAQQDKSGLPNDRFSAERPEGSISTLTIQRTEQRDSAMYRCASSPRGGTYNEQFFGPGTRLTVL.

The chain has TRBV18 and TRBJ2-7; the D is unclear. Trimming pared 3 bases from V and 5 bases from J, leaving 8 bases between. CDR3 size: 12 residues. Germline V gives CDR1 KGHSH, CDR2 LQKENI. DNA for the CDR3: TGTGCCAGCTCACCGGCTGTGGACGAGCAGTACTTC. Protein sequence: CASSPAVDEQYF.

This chain connects TRBV5-5 to TRBJ2-3; tentatively, D is TRBD1 (5 bases). V lost 3 bases and J 0 bases, leaving 8 bases between the germline ends. Germline CDR1 SGHKS, CDR2 YYEKEE (reference sequence). The CDR3 covers 14 residues. CDR3 in amino acids: CASSYDSSTDTQYF. The DNA for the CDR3 is TGTGCCAGCAGCTATGACAGCAGCACAGATACGCAGTATTTT. The full variable domain, in which reference TRBV5-5 and TRBJ2-3 provide the parts outside the CDR3, is DAGVTQSPTHLIKTRGQQVTLRCSPISGHKSVSWYQQVLGQGPQFIFQYYEKEERGRGNFPDRFSARQFPNYSSELNVNALLLGDSALYLCASSYDSSTDTQYFGPGTRLTVL.

Only one count was recorded for this clone. The chain carries TRBV9 and TRBJ1-1, with D tentatively TRBD1 (5 bases). The germline V gene encodes CDR1 SGDLS and CDR2 YYNGEE. The CDR3 sequence is 14 residues long. The V end lost 0 bases, the J end lost 4 bases, and 10 bases lay between the germline ends. CDR3 protein: CASSVGQGTTEAFF. CDR3 sequence (DNA): TGTGCCAGCAGCGTAGGCCAGGGCACCACTGAAGCTTTCTTT.

The chain uses TRBV30 and TRBJ2-1, with D perhaps TRBD2 (6 bases). The CDR3 sequence is 13 residues long. Trimming shortened V by 2 bases and J by 6 bases, and 11 bases separated the two germline ends. The germline gives CDR1 GTSNPN, CDR2 SVGIG (reference sequence). For the CDR3, the DNA is TGTGCCTGGAGTTTACTAGCTGGCAATGAGCAGTTCTTC. It encodes CAWSLLAGNEQFF.

The chain uses TRBV18 and TRBJ2-7; 8 bases map to TRBD1. CDR3 length: 15 residues. Losses at the gene ends were 2 bases for V and 0 bases for J; bases not matched to a gene: 3. In germline, CDR1 is KGHSH, CDR2 LQKENI. CDR3 sequence: CASSPTGTGSYEQYF. Here the CDR3 DNA reads TGTGCCAGCTCACCAACCGGGACAGGCTCCTACGAGCAGTACTTC.

The chain carries TRBV7-3 and TRBJ2-7, with 11 bases identical to TRBD1. Germline V gene data show CDR1 as SGHTA and CDR2 as FQGTGA. The CDR3 spans 17 residues. The ends lost 4 bases at V and 1 base at J; junction bases unmatched: 9. CDR3: CASSSGTGGFGSYEQYF. CDR3 DNA: TGTGCCAGCAGCTCAGGGACAGGGGGATTTGGGTCCTACGAGCAGTACTTC.

The V call is TRBV14, the J call TRBJ2-2; D unclear. This CDR3 is built from 18 residues. Germline V gene sequence: CDR1 SGHDN, CDR2 FVKESK. Trimming pared 0 bases from V and 3 bases from J, leaving 17 bases between. The CDR3 spells CASSQDPTSITYTGELFF. The CDR3, as DNA: TGTGCCAGCAGCCAAGATCCAACCTCCATTACTTACACCGGGGAGCTGTTTTTT.

This clone is deemed medium-sized (0.01 to 0.1%). The gene calls are TRBV6-5 and TRBJ1-2; TRBD1 matches 8 bases. Germline loops: CDR1 MNHEY, CDR2 SVGAGI. The CDR3 is made up of 15 amino acids. V was clipped by 5 bases and J by 4 bases; unmatched bases: 9. CDR3 coding DNA: TGTGCCAGCAGTACCCGGACAGGGAGGGCCTATGGCTACACCTTC. This gives the protein CASSTRTGRAYGYTF.

The chain recombines TRBV4-1 with TRBJ2-2; maybe TRBD2 (7 bases). The CDR3 sequence is 15 residues long. Per the germline V gene, CDR1 is MGHRA and CDR2 is YSYEKL. V was cut by 4 bases and J by 6 bases, with 15 bases left in between. DNA of the CDR3: TGCGCCAGCAGCCTTGGAACGGGGGGCTCCGGGGAGCTGTTTTTT. Translation: CASSLGTGGSGELFF.

This clone was recorded only once. For the CDR3, the DNA is TGTGCCAGTAGTCCCCAGGGGTTTGTTTACGAGCAGTACTTC. Translated: CASSPQGFVYEQYF. The chain uses TRBV19 and TRBJ2-7, with D perhaps TRBD1 (6 bases). V was pared by 5 bases and J by 4 bases, with 15 bases between. Germline V lookup: CDR1 LNHDA, CDR2 SQIVND (reference sequence). This CDR3 has 14 residues.

The V gene is TRBV4-3, the J gene TRBJ1-1; possible D gene TRBD1, 5 bases. Deletions cut 2 bases from V and 0 bases from J, with 10 bases between. The CDR3 totals 15 residues. Germline V gives CDR1 LGHNA, CDR2 YSLEER. The CDR3 DNA reads TGCGCCAGCAGCCAATCGGGGGAGATGAACACTGAAGCTTTCTTT. It is translated as CASSQSGEMNTEAFF.

This clone was found a few times. An end of the junction does not agree with germline; a read error may underlie this. The V and J genes are TRBV7-2 and TRBJ1-4; D ambiguous. The CDR3 is 10 amino acids. Germline CDR1 SGHTA, CDR2 FQGNSA. The DNA of the CDR3 is TGTGCCAGCAGCTTATTCGGCGGGATTTTT. Its translation: CASSLFGGIF.

This chain joins TRBV11-2 and TRBJ1-6; a possible D gene is TRBD1 (5 bases). The CDR3 loop spans 13 amino acids. Germline-derived CDR1 and CDR2 are SGHAT and FQNNGV. V lost 10 bases to trimming and J lost 7 bases, with 14 bases between them. CDR3: CAISDWGNSPLHF. CDR3 coding DNA: TGTGCCATCTCAGATTGGGGGAATTCACCCCTCCACTTT.

This clone was counted only a few times. The chain links TRBV27 to TRBJ2-1, with D perhaps TRBD1 or TRBD2 (6 bases each). This CDR3 region has 14 residues. Trimming cost V 2 bases and J 6 bases, with 11 bases left between them. Germline CDR1 reads MNHEY; CDR2 reads SMNVEV (reference sequence). The CDR3 here is CASSLPGGSNEQFF. CDR3 in DNA: TGTGCCAGCAGTTTACCCGGGGGCTCCAATGAGCAGTTCTTC.

The CDR3: CASSQEPTWDNEQFF. CDR3 nucleotide sequence: TGCGCCAGCAGCCAAGAACCTACTTGGGACAATGAGCAGTTCTTC. The chain links TRBV4-1 to TRBJ2-1; D unclear. The CDR3 is made up of 15 amino acids. Trimming took 0 bases from V and 5 from J, leaving 11 bases between them. The germline CDR1 and CDR2 sequences are MGHRA and YSYEKL.

The sample holds one count of this clone. V is TRBV19 and J is TRBJ2-2; 7 nucleotides agree with TRBD2. CDR1 and CDR2 (germline): LNHDA, SQIVND (reference sequence). The ends lost 6 bases at V and 3 bases at J; junction bases unmatched: 4. CDR3 length: 14 amino acids. The CDR3 reads CASRRDYDTGELFF. The CDR3 bases are TGTGCCAGTAGACGGGACTACGACACCGGGGAGCTGTTTTTT.

V usage is TRBV9 and J usage is TRBJ2-5, with a weak D call TRBD2 (6 bases). CDR1 SGDLS and CDR2 YYNGEE come from the germline V gene. The V end lost 1 base, the J end lost 3 bases, and 10 bases lay between the germline ends. CDR3 length: 14 residues. Written as DNA, the CDR3 is TGTGCCAGCAGCGTACTCGCTAGCGAAGAGACCCAGTACTTC. It yields the protein CASSVLASEETQYF.

This chain joins TRBV6-1 and TRBJ2-5; 8 nucleotides match TRBD1. V shed 6 bases, J shed 1 base, and the junction held 7 bases outside the gene matches. Germline CDR1 MNHNS, CDR2 SASEGT. This CDR3 has 15 residues. The CDR3: CASSDLTGAQETQYF. CDR3 DNA: TGTGCCAGCAGCGACTTGACAGGGGCCCAAGAGACCCAGTACTTC.

This clone was picked up a small number of times. The chain carries TRBV19 and TRBJ2-7; D perhaps matches TRBD1 (6 bases). There are 17 residues in the CDR3. V shed 1 base and J shed 6 bases, with 22 bases lying between them. Germline loops: CDR1 LNHDA, CDR2 SQIVND (reference sequence). The CDR3 DNA reads as TGTGCCAGTAGTATAGTCTCGAGGGGTAGCAGGGGCACCGAGCAGTACTTC. Its protein is CASSIVSRGSRGTEQYF.

The V call is TRBV5-4, the J call TRBJ2-1; D is uncertain. V shed 3 bases and J shed 1 base, with 11 bases lying between them. From germline, CDR1 is SGHNT and CDR2 YYREEE (reference sequence). The CDR3 spans 15 residues. The CDR3 region is CASSWGGFSYNEQFF. The CDR3 DNA reads TGTGCCAGCAGCTGGGGTGGGTTTTCCTACAATGAGCAGTTCTTC.

The rearrangement uses TRBV6-6 and TRBJ2-1, with D perhaps TRBD1 (6 bases). The CDR3 covers 15 residues. Germline V gives CDR1 MNHNY, CDR2 SVGAGI (reference sequence). The V end lost 2 bases, the J end lost 0 bases, and 8 bases lay between the germline ends. In nucleotides, the CDR3 is TGTGCCAGCAGTTACCGGGACACCTCCTACAATGAGCAGTTCTTC. It specifies CASSYRDTSYNEQFF.